This TCR beta chain was profiled in a study of shared clonotypes between healthy human individuals. Remarks on this clone: Its matching antigen is unknown. A junction end diverges from the germline sequence, so it may reflect a read error.

Germline-derived CDR1 and CDR2 are MNHEY and SMNVEV (reference sequence). CDR3 size: 17 residues. Study outcomes and limitations: With a few donors compared, around 5% of naive CD4 clonotypes were shared. A small donor pool kept down the genetic and exposure-history diversity that was represented. A generally larger estimated richness was seen in naive subsets than in memory subsets. Non-shared clonotypes showed lower generation probabilities than clonotypes common to all four donors.

TCRdb's copy holds only in-frame clones and misses some; the assay was immunoSEQ multiplex PCR. This table holds approximately 2.5 million clones, 90% to 95% found once. The sequenced sample consisted of naive CD4+ T cells from PBMCs. Subset indicated: CD45RA+ positively selected. The TCR sequence derives from a man aged 18 to 35 in good health. Some clones in this sample may be carry-over from other donors' samples. The V gene is TRBV27, the J gene TRBJ1-1; no clear D. CDR3 protein: CASSLRVGSGRDTEAFF. CDR3 in DNA: TGTGCCAGTAGTTTAAGGGTTGGGAGCGGTAGGGACACTGAAGCTTTCTTT.